This T cell receptor beta chain was recovered during a study of blood T cell repertoires in COVID-19. The repertoire was sequenced with immunoSEQ multiplex PCR; TCRdb's copy has only in-frame clones and lacks some. Of some 200,000 clones in the sample, roughly 88% were seen once. The count of this clone is one. The CDR3 sequence is 14 residues long. The germline V and J ends were trimmed by 5 bases and 7 bases, with 15 bases remaining between them. From germline, CDR1 is MNHEY and CDR2 SVGAGI. The origin of this receptor is a human donor in a cohort sampled during active COVID-19. Sample: peripheral blood. V is TRBV6-5 and J is TRBJ1-5, with D possibly matching TRBD1 (5 bases). The CDR3 protein is CASSPGGVGQPQHF. The CDR3, as DNA: TGTGCCAGCAGTCCGGGGGGGGTTGGACAGCCCCAGCATTTT.